This entry is about one TCR beta chain. Its antigen is unidentified. Using immunoSEQ multiplex PCR, the repertoire was profiled, and TCRdb retains in-frame clones only, with some absent. The data show some 150,000 clones, with around nine tenths seen just once and 2% to 3% held by the top ten. The sample comes from a study of cytomegalovirus exposure and HLA in healthy donors. Trimming took 1 base from V and 2 from J; bases not matched to a gene: 3. Germline V CDR1 and CDR2: SNHLY, FYNNEI. This CDR3 region has 15 residues. Notes on the study in general: Rarity marked most TCR sequences, yet some public TCRs occurred in many donors.

This TCR came from a man aged 18-30 years in good health and CMV-seropositive. Specimen: PBMCs. The rearrangement uses TRBV2 and TRBJ1-2, with 8 positions matching TRBD1. In nucleotides, the CDR3 is TGTGCCAGCAGTGAAGGGACAGGGAACAACTATGGCTACACCTTC. It codes for CASSEGTGNNYGYTF. Combining the CDR3 with reference TRBV2 and TRBJ1-2 gives the whole variable domain EPEVTQTPSHQVTQMGQEVILRCVPISNHLYFYWYRQILGQKVEFLVSFYNNEISEKSEIFDDQFSVERPDGSNFTLKIRSTKLEDSAMYFCASSEGTGNNYGYTFGSGTRLTVV.